This TCR beta chain is drawn from a study of shared clonotypes between healthy human individuals. Study details: Per-donor plates numbered three CD4 naive, three CD4 memory, two CD8 naive and one CD8 memory.

The study, taken as a whole, reports: Naive subsets typically showed greater estimated richness than memory subsets.

The CDR3 runs to 17 residues. The germline V gene has CDR1 SGHRS and CDR2 YFSETQ. J lost 2 bases, V lost 4 bases, and 12 bases had no gene match. With regard to this clone: Antigen unknown.

Only in-frame clones appear in the TCRdb table, and some are missing; sequencing was by immunoSEQ multiplex PCR. This sample yields about 990,000 clones, of which roughly 74% are seen a single time; under 0.8% belongs to the top ten. This TCR derives from a man aged 18 to 30 in good health. Some clones in this sample may be carry-over from other donors' samples. The chain recombines TRBV5-1 with TRBJ2-3; 8 nucleotides line up with TRBD1. Sequenced sample: memory CD4+ T cells from PBMCs. The subset is: CD45RA-negative fraction. In DNA form, the CDR3 reads TGCGCCAGCAGCCTCGGGACAGGCGTCACCTCCACAGATACGCAGTATTTT. It translates to CASSLGTGVTSTDTQYF.